This T cell receptor (beta chain) appears in the sequencing data of a study of T cell responses to AZD1222 COVID-19 vaccine. Remarks on this clone: Its specificity is unknown.

The J segment lost 0 bases and the V segment lost 4 bases, leaving 6 bases of the junction unmatched. Per germline, CDR1 SGHAT and CDR2 FQNNGV. This CDR3 has 16 residues. Profiled with immunoSEQ multiplex PCR; TCRdb holds only in-frame clones, not every one. The data show about 190,000 clones, with approximately 92% seen just once and 1% to 1.5% held by the top ten. Study-wide findings and caveats: Seropositive status at baseline applied to only five or six AZD1222 recipients. Two AZD1222 doses significantly raised spike-specific TCR breadth and depth over controls. Clonal diversity was possibly underestimated; the donors were predominantly white British and more often female.

The gene calls are TRBV11-2 and TRBJ1-3, with TRBD1 matching 7 bases. Sequencing was performed on peripheral blood, taken on day 0 of AZD1222 vaccination. This TCR was recovered from an adult in good health. In DNA form, the CDR3 reads TGTGCCAGCAGCTACCTGGACAGGTACTCTGGAAACACCATATATTTT. It encodes CASSYLDRYSGNTIYF.